This T cell receptor (beta chain) was profiled in a study of Graves' ophthalmopathy and Graves' hyperthyroidism. Study background: Researchers obtained peripheral blood at initial diagnosis, before any treatment had begun. Study-wide points: Blood also carried most expanded thyroid clonotypes exceeding 0.001 frequency.

Germline V CDR1 and CDR2: SGHAT, FQNNGV. J was trimmed by 5 bases and V by 5 bases; bases with no gene match: 18. This CDR3 is 18 amino acids long. Investigators amplified TCR beta CDR3 regions from RNA transcripts. Second-round multiplex PCR came after a first-round RT-PCR that employed HTBI primers. TCRdb called the multiplex PCR reads again in MiXCR, with one record for every CDR3 protein. The data show over 450,000 distinct CDR3 sequences, under 15% seen once. Diagnosis used clinical symptoms, serum thyroxine, TRAb, thyroid ultrasound and orbital computed tomography. This clonotype was observed at least ten times. The antigen is unknown.

The rearrangement uses TRBV11-2 and TRBJ2-5; 9 bases align to TRBD1. Material: blood. This TCR was sampled from a woman aged 30 to 39 with Graves' ophthalmopathy. The CDR3 nucleotides read TGTGCCAGCAGCACCCTAATACCCGGGACAGGGATCTGGGAGACCCAGTACTTC. Translated: CASSTLIPGTGIWETQYF.